This T cell receptor (beta chain) was sequenced in a study of T cell responses to AZD1222 COVID-19 vaccine. TCRdb's table, derived via immunoSEQ multiplex PCR, lists solely in-frame clones and lacks some. The sample has some 90,000 clones, around 90% seen once. The study's findings and limits: Regions 160-218 and 743-854 held dominance among vaccine-associated CD4 TCRs, which spanned spike. Reportedly, nearly half of unique spike TCRs recognized epitopes outside B.1.351/B.1.1.7 mutations. Clonal diversity may have been underestimated in mostly white British donors.

Turning to this clone: Its specificity is unknown.

Germline-derived CDR1 and CDR2 are SGDLS and YYNGEE. The CDR3 consists of 13 residues. The V gene lost 4 bases and the J gene lost 7 bases, with 14 bases spanning the gap. The sequence was collected from an adult who received the AZD1222 COVID-19 vaccine. The chain employs TRBV9 and TRBJ1-2, with D uncertain. The sequences come from peripheral blood, collected 28 days after the second AZD1222 dose. Here the CDR3 reads CASSKETRAGYTF. DNA for the CDR3: TGTGCCAGCAGCAAGGAAACCCGGGCTGGCTACACCTTC.